The sequence of this T cell receptor (beta chain) was determined in a study of CD8 T cells in ankylosing spondylitis. Quantitative 5'-RACE with molecular barcodes generated TCR beta libraries. TCRdb fed the 5' RACE reads into MiXCR, producing one record per CDR3 protein. This repertoire shows 200,000 to 250,000 distinct CDR3 sequences, around 7.9% found once; its top ten account for 14%. Germline CDR1 reads SQVTM; CDR2 reads ANQGSEA. V shed 5 bases and J shed 12 bases, with 17 bases lying between them. This CDR3 has 11 amino acids. This clonotype was detected ten times or more. Its antigen is as yet unknown. Findings of the study overall: As for the disease-linked clones, they showed a CD8+ phenotype and occurred at relatively low frequencies in peripheral blood. A TCR beta motif made of fewer than ten highly homologous variants seemed typical of ankylosing spondylitis blood. Significant enrichment of disease-linked clones was reported in matched ankylosing spondylitis synovial fluid.

The chain combines TRBV29-1 with TRBJ2-7; no firm D call. Material: blood, either unsorted or a sorted T cell fraction (not recorded which). This sequence originates from a male donor with ankylosing spondylitis. The CDR3 sequence is CSVQVAPLPYF. For the CDR3, the DNA is TGCAGCGTTCAGGTTGCCCCGCTTCCGTACTTC.